The 8 T cell receptor beta chains presented below share a single source sample, sequenced in a study of T cells in Graves' hyperthyroidism and ophthalmopathy. Amplification targeted TCR beta CDR3 regions from RNA transcripts. The study used the HTBI primer set for a first-round RT-PCR of the TCR CDR3. TCRdb redid the calling of the multiplex PCR reads with MiXCR, one entry per CDR3 protein. The sample carries 550,000 to 800,000 distinct CDR3 sequences, roughly 17% recorded once. Sample: blood. The receptors come from a man aged 50 to 60 with Graves' hyperthyroidism.

The rearrangement uses TRBV27 and TRBJ1-2, with 7 positions matching TRBD1. The CDR3 has 14 amino acids. Germline loops: CDR1 MNHEY, CDR2 SMNVEV (reference sequence). The ends lost 2 bases at V and 8 bases at J; junction bases unmatched: 8. The DNA of the CDR3 is TGTGCCAGCAGTTTAGACGACAGGGAGGGAGGCTACACCTTC. Residues: CASSLDDREGGYTF.

This clonotype was recorded at least ten times. V gene TRBV6-1 combines with J gene TRBJ1-1; 7 bases are shared with TRBD1. V shed 5 bases and J 5 bases; nucleotides not matched to a gene: 14. Germline V gene lookup returns CDR1 MNHNS and CDR2 SASEGT. The CDR3 is 16 amino acids. The CDR3, as DNA: TGTGCCAGCAGTTCCCTGACAGGGAGGGGTAGGACTGAAGCTTTCTTT. This sequence encodes CASSSLTGRGRTEAFF.

This clonotype was picked up many times. The chain employs TRBV28 and TRBJ1-2; 9 bases fit TRBD1. This CDR3 has 12 amino acids. Germline CDR1 reads MDHEN; CDR2 reads SYDVKM. The trim removed 4 bases at V and 6 bases at J, leaving 0 bases unmatched. The CDR3 nucleotides are TGTGCCAGCAGTTGGGACAGGGATGGCTACACCTTC. Translated, it gives CASSWDRDGYTF.

This chain uses TRBV7-9 with TRBJ2-3; no reliable D call. The CDR3 loop spans 15 amino acids. V shed 3 bases and J shed 0 bases, with 10 bases lying between them. Germline lookup yields CDR1 SEHNR and CDR2 FQNEAQ (reference sequence). CDR3 residues: CASSLSLTSTDTQYF. The CDR3 DNA sequence: TGTGCCAGCAGCTTGTCTCTTACTAGCACAGATACGCAGTATTTT.

The chain links TRBV28 to TRBJ2-3, with 7 bases aligning to TRBD2. V trimming: 6 bases; J trimming: 3 bases; junction bases outside the gene matches: 9. The length of the CDR3 is 15 residues. From germline, CDR1 is MDHEN and CDR2 SYDVKM. CDR3 DNA: TGTGCCAGCAGAGAACTCCGGGAGGCGACAGATACGCAGTATTTT. This codes for CASRELREATDTQYF. The full variable domain, its missing parts supplied by reference TRBV28 and TRBJ2-3, is DVKVTQSSRYLVKRTGEKVFLECVQDMDHENMFWYRQDPGLGLRLIYFSYDVKMKEKGDIPEGYSVSREKKERFSLILESASTNQTSMYLCASRELREATDTQYFGPGTRLTVL.

Worth noting for this clonotype: A much larger clone is a single base away; this may be a read error. The genes are TRBV7-8 and TRBJ1-5; tentative D call: TRBD1 (6 bases). With 6 bases removed from V and 3 bases from J, the gap between germline ends came to 18 bases. Germline V gene data show CDR1 as SGHVS and CDR2 as FQNEAQ. This CDR3 comprises 16 residues. The CDR3 region is CASSEFQGTNNQPQHF. Written as DNA, the CDR3 is TGTGCCAGCAGTGAATTCCAGGGGACTAACAATCAGCCCCAGCATTTT. Combining the CDR3 with reference TRBV7-8 and TRBJ1-5 gives the whole variable domain GAGVSQSPRYKVAKRGQDVALRCDPISGHVSLFWYQQALGQGPEFLTYFQNEAQLDKSGLPSDRFFAERPEGSVSTLKIQRTQQEDSAVYLCASSEFQGTNNQPQHFGDGTRLSIL.

At least ten counts were recorded for this clonotype. V usage is TRBV20-1 and J usage is TRBJ1-1; D gene ambiguous. This CDR3 comprises 12 residues. Germline V lookup: CDR1 DFQATT, CDR2 SNEGSKA (reference sequence). V lost 6 bases to trimming and J lost 1 base, with 9 bases between them. This CDR3 reads CSARAPNTEAFF. The CDR3 bases are TGCAGTGCCCGTGCCCCGAACACTGAAGCTTTCTTT.

This clonotype has more than one count but fewer than ten. The chain employs TRBV5-4 and TRBJ2-7; tentative D call: TRBD2 (5 bases). Trimming stripped 5 bases from V and 3 bases from J, with 15 bases between. The CDR3 length is 14 residues. Germline assignment: CDR1 SGHNT and CDR2 YYREEE (reference sequence). Written as DNA, the CDR3 is TGTGCCAGCAGATTTGACTATCAAAACTACGAGCAGTACTTC. As protein: CASRFDYQNYEQYF.